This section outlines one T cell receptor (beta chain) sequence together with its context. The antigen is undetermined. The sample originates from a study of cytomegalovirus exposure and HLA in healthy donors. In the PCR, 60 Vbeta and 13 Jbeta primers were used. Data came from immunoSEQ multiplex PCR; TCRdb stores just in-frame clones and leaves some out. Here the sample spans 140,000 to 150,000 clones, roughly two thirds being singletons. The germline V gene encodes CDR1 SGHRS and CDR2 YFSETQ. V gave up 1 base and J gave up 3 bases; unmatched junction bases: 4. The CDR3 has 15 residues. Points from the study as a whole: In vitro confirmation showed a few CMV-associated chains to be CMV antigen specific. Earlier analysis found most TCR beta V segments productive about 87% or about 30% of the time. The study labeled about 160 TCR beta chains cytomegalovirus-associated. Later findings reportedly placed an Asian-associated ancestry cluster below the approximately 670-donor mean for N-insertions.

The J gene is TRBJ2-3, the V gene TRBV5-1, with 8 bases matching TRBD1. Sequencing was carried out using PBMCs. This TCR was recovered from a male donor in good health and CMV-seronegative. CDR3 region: CASSLLGQETDTQYF. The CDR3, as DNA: TGCGCCAGCAGCTTGCTGGGACAGGAAACAGATACGCAGTATTTT. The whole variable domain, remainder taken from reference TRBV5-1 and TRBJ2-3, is KAGVTQTPRYLIKTRGQQVTLSCSPISGHRSVSWYQQTPGQGLQFLFEYFSETQRNKGNFPGRFSGRQFSNSRSEMNVSTLELGDSALYLCASSLLGQETDTQYFGPGTRLTVL.